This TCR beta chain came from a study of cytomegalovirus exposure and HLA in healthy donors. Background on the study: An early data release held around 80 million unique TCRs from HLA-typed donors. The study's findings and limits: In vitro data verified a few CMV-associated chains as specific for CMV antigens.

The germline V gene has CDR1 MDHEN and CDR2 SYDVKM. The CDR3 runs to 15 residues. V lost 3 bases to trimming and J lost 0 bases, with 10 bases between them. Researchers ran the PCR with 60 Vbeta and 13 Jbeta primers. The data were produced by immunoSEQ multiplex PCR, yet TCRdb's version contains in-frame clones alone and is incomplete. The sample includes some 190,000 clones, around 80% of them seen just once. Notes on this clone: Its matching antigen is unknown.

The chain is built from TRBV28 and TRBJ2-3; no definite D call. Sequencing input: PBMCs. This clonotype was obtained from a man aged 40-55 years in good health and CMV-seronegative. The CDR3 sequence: CASSLRPPSTDTQYF. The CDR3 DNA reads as TGTGCCAGCAGTTTGCGGCCTCCAAGCACAGATACGCAGTATTTT. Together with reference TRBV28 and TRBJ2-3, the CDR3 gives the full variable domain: DVKVTQSSRYLVKRTGEKVFLECVQDMDHENMFWYRQDPGLGLRLIYFSYDVKMKEKGDIPEGYSVSREKKERFSLILESASTNQTSMYLCASSLRPPSTDTQYFGPGTRLTVL.